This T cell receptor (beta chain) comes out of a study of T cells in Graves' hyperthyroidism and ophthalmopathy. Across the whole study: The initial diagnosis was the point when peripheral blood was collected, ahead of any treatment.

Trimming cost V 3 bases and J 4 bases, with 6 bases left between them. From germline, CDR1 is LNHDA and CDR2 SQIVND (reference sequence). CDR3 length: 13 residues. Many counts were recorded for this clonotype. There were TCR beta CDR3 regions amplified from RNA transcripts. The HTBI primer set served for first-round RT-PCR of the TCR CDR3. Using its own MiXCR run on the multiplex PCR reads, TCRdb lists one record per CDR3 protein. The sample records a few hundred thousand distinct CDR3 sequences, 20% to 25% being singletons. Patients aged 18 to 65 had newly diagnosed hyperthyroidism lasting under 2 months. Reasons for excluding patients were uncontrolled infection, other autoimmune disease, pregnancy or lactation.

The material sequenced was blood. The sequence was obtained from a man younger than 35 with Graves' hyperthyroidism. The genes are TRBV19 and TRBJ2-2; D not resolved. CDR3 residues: CASSMMGTGELFF. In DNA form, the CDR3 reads TGTGCCAGTAGTATGATGGGCACCGGGGAGCTGTTTTTT.